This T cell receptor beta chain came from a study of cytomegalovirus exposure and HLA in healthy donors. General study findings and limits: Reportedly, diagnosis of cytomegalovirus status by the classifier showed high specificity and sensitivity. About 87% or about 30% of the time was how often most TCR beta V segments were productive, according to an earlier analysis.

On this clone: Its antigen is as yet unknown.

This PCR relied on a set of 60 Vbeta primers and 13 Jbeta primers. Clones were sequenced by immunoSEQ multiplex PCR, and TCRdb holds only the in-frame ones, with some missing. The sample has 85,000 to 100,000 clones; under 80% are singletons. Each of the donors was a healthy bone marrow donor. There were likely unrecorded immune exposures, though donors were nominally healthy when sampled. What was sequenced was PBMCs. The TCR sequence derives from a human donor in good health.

In DNA, the CDR3 is TGTGCCAGCGTAGACTATAACACCGGGGAGCTGTTTTTT. Its protein product is CASVDYNTGELFF. This chain links TRBV7-2 with TRBJ2-2; D perhaps matches TRBD2 (5 bases). With 8 bases removed from V and 2 bases from J, the gap between germline ends came to 9 bases. Germline V gene lookup returns CDR1 SGHTA and CDR2 FQGNSA. The CDR3 sequence is 13 residues long.